Listed here are 17 T cell receptor beta chains from one sample, sequenced in a study of control samples from healthy donors and cancer patients. TCRdb's copy holds only in-frame clones and misses some; the assay was immunoSEQ multiplex PCR. The sample lists about 130,000 clones; 93% were seen once. Sequencing was performed on PBMCs. These receptors were obtained from a man in his fifties with head and neck cancer.

The rearrangement joins TRBV4-3 to TRBJ2-7; 7 bases match TRBD1. Losses at the gene ends were 1 base for V and 3 bases for J; bases not matched to a gene: 15. CDR3 length equals 18 residues. The germline V gene has CDR1 LGHNA and CDR2 YSLEER. In DNA form, the CDR3 reads TGCGCCAGCAGCCAAGCACTACCCCAGGGGGTCAAGATCTACGAGCAGTACTTC. This sequence encodes CASSQALPQGVKIYEQYF.

This sequence joins TRBV7-9 and TRBJ2-1; 10 positions agree with TRBD2. With 4 bases clipped from V and 2 bases from J, the junction kept 5 bases outside the gene matches. Germline CDR1 SEHNR, CDR2 FQNEAQ (reference sequence). The CDR3 covers 16 residues. This CDR3 is CASSSIAGGPYNEQFF. The CDR3 DNA follows: TGTGCCAGCAGCTCTATAGCGGGGGGACCCTACAATGAGCAGTTCTTC.

The genes are TRBV5-5 and TRBJ2-2, with 7 nucleotides matching TRBD1. CDR1 is SGHKS and CDR2 is YYEKEE in the germline V gene (reference sequence). The CDR3 length is 15 residues. Trimming took 4 bases from V and 2 from J; bases not matched to a gene: 5. The CDR3 loop is CASSVDRLNTGELFF. The CDR3 DNA follows: TGTGCCAGCAGCGTGGACAGGTTAAACACCGGGGAGCTGTTTTTT. The variable domain in full, completed from reference TRBV5-5 and TRBJ2-2, reads DAGVTQSPTHLIKTRGQQVTLRCSPISGHKSVSWYQQVLGQGPQFIFQYYEKEERGRGNFPDRFSARQFPNYSSELNVNALLLGDSALYLCASSVDRLNTGELFFGEGSRLTVL.

The chain employs TRBV29-1 and TRBJ2-3, with 9 bases aligning to TRBD2. The junction had 5 bases not matched to a gene; V was cut back by 4 bases and J by 3 bases. The V gene's germline CDR1 is SQVTM and CDR2 ANQGSEA. CDR3 length: 14 residues. CDR3 amino acids: CSVVSGGPTDTQYF. The CDR3 DNA follows: TGCAGCGTTGTTAGCGGGGGCCCAACAGATACGCAGTATTTT.

This clone has just a few counts. V is TRBV30 and J is TRBJ2-3; D is ambiguous. Looked up from germline, CDR1 is GTSNPN and CDR2 is SVGIG (reference sequence). The CDR3 has 13 amino acids. V lost 0 bases to trimming and J lost 2 bases, with 6 bases between them. This CDR3 is CAWSVQNTDTQYF. In DNA, the CDR3 is TGTGCCTGGAGTGTTCAGAACACAGATACGCAGTATTTT.

The CDR3 DNA sequence: TGTGCCAGCAGTTCCCCGGGTAGCGGGGGGCTGAGAGAGACCCAGTACTTC. It is translated as CASSSPGSGGLRETQYF. This chain uses TRBV28 with TRBJ2-5, with 10 bases aligning to TRBD2. The CDR3 is 17 amino acids. Germline values: CDR1 MDHEN, CDR2 SYDVKM. V gave up 4 bases and J gave up 4 bases; unmatched junction bases: 12. The full variable domain, in which reference TRBV28 and TRBJ2-5 provide the parts outside the CDR3, is DVKVTQSSRYLVKRTGEKVFLECVQDMDHENMFWYRQDPGLGLRLIYFSYDVKMKEKGDIPEGYSVSREKKERFSLILESASTNQTSMYLCASSSPGSGGLRETQYFGPGTRLLVL.

V usage is TRBV7-9 and J usage is TRBJ1-2, with D perhaps matching TRBD1 (5 bases). This CDR3 has 12 residues. Trimming removed 6 bases from V and 6 bases from J, with 11 bases in between. Per the germline V gene, CDR1 is SEHNR and CDR2 is FQNEAQ (reference sequence). The CDR3 region is CASSQGANGYTF. CDR3 bases: TGTGCCAGCAGTCAGGGAGCGAATGGCTACACCTTC. The variable domain in full, completed from reference TRBV7-9 and TRBJ1-2, reads DTGVSQNPRHKITKRGQNVTFRCDPISEHNRLYWYRQTLGQGPEFLTYFQNEAQLEKSRLLSDRFSAERPKGSFSTLEIQRTEQGDSAMYLCASSQGANGYTFGSGTRLTVV.

The CDR3 DNA follows: TGCGCCAGGGAGCTACACGCGGGTGGAGTC. Translated, it gives CARELHAGGV. The chain is built from TRBV5-1 and TRBJ2-7, with D possibly matching TRBD2 (5 bases). The CDR3 spans 10 residues. The germline V gene has CDR1 SGHRS and CDR2 YFSETQ.

The CDR3 coding sequence is TGTGCCTGGGGTCCCGCCTACGAGCAGTACTTC. Translation: CAWGPAYEQYF. The chain uses TRBV30 and TRBJ2-7; D uncertain. This CDR3 has 11 amino acids. Germline loops: CDR1 GTSNPN, CDR2 SVGIG (reference sequence). The V and J ends lost 5 bases and 2 bases respectively, with 7 bases between them. Variable domain in full (rest from reference TRBV30 and TRBJ2-7): SQTIHQWPATLVQPVGSPLSLECTVEGTSNPNLYWYRQAAGRGLQLLFYSVGIGQISSEVPQNLSASRPQDRQFILSSKKLLLSDSGFYLCAWGPAYEQYFGPGTRLTVT.

This chain links TRBV7-3 with TRBJ2-5; D gene unclear. This CDR3 has 15 amino acids. V lost 6 bases, J lost 1 base, and 15 bases lay in between. Germline V lookup: CDR1 SGHTA, CDR2 FQGTGA. The CDR3 spells CASSLNYGVQETQYF. Here the CDR3 DNA reads TGTGCCAGCAGTTTGAACTATGGGGTCCAAGAGACCCAGTACTTC.

Here the CDR3 DNA reads TGTGCCAGTAGTATCAATAAGGGGCCCAATCAGCCCCAGCATTTT. Translated, it gives CASSINKGPNQPQHF. This chain uses TRBV19 with TRBJ1-5, with a possible D match to TRBD1 (5 bases). Germline CDR1 is LNHDA and CDR2 is SQIVND (reference sequence). This CDR3 comprises 15 residues. The V gene lost 3 bases and the J gene lost 3 bases, with 12 bases spanning the gap.

The CDR3 is CASSPYGQQETQYF. The CDR3 DNA reads as TGTGCCAGCTCACCTTACGGACAGCAAGAGACCCAGTACTTC. J is TRBJ2-5 and V is TRBV18, with D perhaps TRBD1 (6 bases). The CDR3 is 14 residues long. Trimming took off 3 bases at V and 2 bases at J, with 10 bases between the two ends. Germline CDR1 KGHSH, CDR2 LQKENI.

The rearrangement joins TRBV7-2 to TRBJ2-6; D unresolved. Between the trimmed V and J ends, which lost 3 bases and 3 bases, there was a span of 3 bases. This CDR3 is built from 13 residues. The germline gives CDR1 SGHTA, CDR2 FQGNSA. The chain's CDR3 is CASSFNGANVLTF. CDR3 DNA sequence: TGTGCCAGCAGCTTTAATGGGGCCAACGTCCTGACTTTC.

This rearrangement joins TRBV7-9 to TRBJ2-3; D is perhaps TRBD1 or TRBD2 (5 bases each). The CDR3 is made up of 13 amino acids. V was shortened by 4 bases and J by 4 bases, with 9 bases between the two germline ends. The V gene's germline CDR1 is SEHNR and CDR2 FQNEAQ (reference sequence). DNA of the CDR3: TGTGCCAGCAGCTGGGACGGTTCAGATACGCAGTATTTT. Translation gives CASSWDGSDTQYF. The full variable domain, in which reference TRBV7-9 and TRBJ2-3 provide the parts outside the CDR3, is DTGVSQNPRHKITKRGQNVTFRCDPISEHNRLYWYRQTLGQGPEFLTYFQNEAQLEKSRLLSDRFSAERPKGSFSTLEIQRTEQGDSAMYLCASSWDGSDTQYFGPGTRLTVL.

The chain employs TRBV6-6 and TRBJ1-6; 7 nucleotides agree with TRBD1. The V gene end was trimmed by 5 bases and the J gene end by 7 bases; junction bases not matched to a gene: 8. Germline V lookup: CDR1 MNHNY, CDR2 SVGAGI (reference sequence). This CDR3 has 15 residues. In DNA form, the CDR3 reads TGTGCCAGCAGTACTAGGACAGGCCGGAATTCACCCCTCCACTTT. Its protein is CASSTRTGRNSPLHF.

A remark on this clone: The sample carries other DNA sequences with the same CDR3. The chain is built from TRBV5-1 and TRBJ2-7; D remains ambiguous. Germline V lookup: CDR1 SGHRS, CDR2 YFSETQ. The CDR3 length is 15 residues. V shed 0 bases and J shed 0 bases, with 10 bases lying between them. The CDR3: CASSLAAGSSYEQYF. The DNA for the CDR3 is TGCGCCAGCAGCTTGGCGGCAGGTAGCTCCTACGAGCAGTACTTC.

V and J are TRBV11-3 and TRBJ2-2, with TRBD2 as a possible D gene (5 bases). CDR3 size: 15 residues. V lost 0 bases, J lost 5 bases, and 10 bases lay in between. Germline V gives CDR1 SGHNT, CDR2 YENEEA. CDR3 sequence: CASSLDHTGTGELFF. CDR3 coding DNA: TGTGCCAGCAGCTTAGATCATACGGGAACCGGGGAGCTGTTTTTT.